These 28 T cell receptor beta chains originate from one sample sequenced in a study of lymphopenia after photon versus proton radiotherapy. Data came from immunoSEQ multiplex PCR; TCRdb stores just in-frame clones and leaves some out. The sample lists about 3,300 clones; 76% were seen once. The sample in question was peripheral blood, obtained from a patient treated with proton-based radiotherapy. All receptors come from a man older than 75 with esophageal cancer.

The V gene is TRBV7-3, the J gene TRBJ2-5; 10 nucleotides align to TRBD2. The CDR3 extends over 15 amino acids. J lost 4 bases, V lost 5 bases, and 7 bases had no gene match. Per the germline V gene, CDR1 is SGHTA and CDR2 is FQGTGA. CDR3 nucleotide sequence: TGTGCCAGCAGCCCCCGGCCTAGCGGGGGAGAGACCCAGTACTTC. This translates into CASSPRPSGGETQYF.

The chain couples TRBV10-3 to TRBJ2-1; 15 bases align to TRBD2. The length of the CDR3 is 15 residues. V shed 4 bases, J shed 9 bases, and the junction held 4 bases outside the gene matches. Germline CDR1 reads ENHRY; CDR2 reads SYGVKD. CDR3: CAISGTSGGAGEQFF. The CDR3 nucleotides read TGTGCCATCAGTGGGACTAGCGGGGGGGCTGGTGAGCAGTTCTTC.

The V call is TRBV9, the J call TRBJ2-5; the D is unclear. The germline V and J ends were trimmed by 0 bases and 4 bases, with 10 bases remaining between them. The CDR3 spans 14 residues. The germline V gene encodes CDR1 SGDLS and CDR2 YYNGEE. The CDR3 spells CASSVGAGLETQYF. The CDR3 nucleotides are TGTGCCAGCAGCGTAGGTGCAGGCCTAGAGACCCAGTACTTC.

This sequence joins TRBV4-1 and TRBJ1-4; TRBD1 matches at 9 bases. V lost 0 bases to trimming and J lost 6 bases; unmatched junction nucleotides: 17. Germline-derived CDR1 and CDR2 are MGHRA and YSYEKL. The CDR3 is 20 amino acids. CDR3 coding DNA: TGCGCCAGCAGCCAAGATGGGACAGGGATGGTTTTGTTAAGAGATGAAAAACTGTTTTTT. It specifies CASSQDGTGMVLLRDEKLFF.

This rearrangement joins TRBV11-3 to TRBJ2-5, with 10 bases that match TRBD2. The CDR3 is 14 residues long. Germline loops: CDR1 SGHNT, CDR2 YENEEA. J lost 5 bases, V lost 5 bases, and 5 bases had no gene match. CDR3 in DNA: TGTGCCAGCAGCCGGACTAGCGGCTGGGAGACCCAGTACTTC. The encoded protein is CASSRTSGWETQYF.

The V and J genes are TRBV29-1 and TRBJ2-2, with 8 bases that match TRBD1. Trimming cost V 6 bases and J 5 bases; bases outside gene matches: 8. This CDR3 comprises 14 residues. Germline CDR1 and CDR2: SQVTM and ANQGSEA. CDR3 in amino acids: CSVRTGLNTGELFF. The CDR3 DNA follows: TGCAGCGTCCGGACAGGGCTTAATACCGGGGAGCTGTTTTTT.

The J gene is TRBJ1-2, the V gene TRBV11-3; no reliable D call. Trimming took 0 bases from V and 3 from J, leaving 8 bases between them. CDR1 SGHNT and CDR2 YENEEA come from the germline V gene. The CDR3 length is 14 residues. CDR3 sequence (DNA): TGTGCCAGCAGCTTAGAAGCTGGGGACTATGGCTACACCTTC. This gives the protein CASSLEAGDYGYTF.

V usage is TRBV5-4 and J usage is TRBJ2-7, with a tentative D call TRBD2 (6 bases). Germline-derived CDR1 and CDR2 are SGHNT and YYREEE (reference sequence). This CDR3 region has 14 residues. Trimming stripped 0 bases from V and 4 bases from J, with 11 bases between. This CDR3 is CASSLDTSTYEQYF. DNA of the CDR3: TGTGCCAGCAGCTTGGACACTAGCACTTACGAGCAGTACTTC.

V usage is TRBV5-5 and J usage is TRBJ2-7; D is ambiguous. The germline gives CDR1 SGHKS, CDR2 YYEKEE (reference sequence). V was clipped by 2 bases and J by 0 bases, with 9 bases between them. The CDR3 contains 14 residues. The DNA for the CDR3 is TGTGCCAGCAGCTTTCGGCCGGGCTCCTACGAGCAGTACTTC. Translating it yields CASSFRPGSYEQYF.

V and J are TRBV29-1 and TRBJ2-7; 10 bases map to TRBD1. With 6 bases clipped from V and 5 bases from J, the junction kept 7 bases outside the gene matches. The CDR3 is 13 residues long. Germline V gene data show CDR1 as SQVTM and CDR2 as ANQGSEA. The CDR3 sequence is CSVPRDRGHEQYF. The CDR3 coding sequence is TGCAGCGTGCCCAGGGACAGGGGCCACGAGCAGTACTTC.

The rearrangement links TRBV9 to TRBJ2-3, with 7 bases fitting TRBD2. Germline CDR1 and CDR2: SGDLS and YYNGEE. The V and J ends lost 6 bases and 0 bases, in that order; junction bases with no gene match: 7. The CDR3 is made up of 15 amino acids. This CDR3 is CASKQWGGSTDTQYF. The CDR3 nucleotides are TGTGCCAGCAAACAGTGGGGGGGTAGCACAGATACGCAGTATTTT.

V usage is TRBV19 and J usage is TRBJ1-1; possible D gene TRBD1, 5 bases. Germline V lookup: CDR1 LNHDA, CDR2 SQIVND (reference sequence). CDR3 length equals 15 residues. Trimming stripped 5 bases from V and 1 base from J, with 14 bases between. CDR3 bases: TGTGCCAGTAGTTCCGGCCGGGGGAAGAACACTGAAGCTTTCTTT. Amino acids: CASSSGRGKNTEAFF.

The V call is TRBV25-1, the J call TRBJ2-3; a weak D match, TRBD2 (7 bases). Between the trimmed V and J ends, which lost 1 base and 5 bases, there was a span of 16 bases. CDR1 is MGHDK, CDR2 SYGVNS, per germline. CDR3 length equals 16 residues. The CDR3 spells CASSEFFGGAQDTQYF. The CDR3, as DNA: TGTGCCAGCAGTGAATTCTTTGGGGGGGCGCAAGATACGCAGTATTTT. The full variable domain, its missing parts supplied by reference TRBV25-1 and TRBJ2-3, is EADIYQTPRYLVIGTGKKITLECSQTMGHDKMYWYQQDPGMELHLIHYSYGVNSTEKGDLSSESTVSRIRTEHFPLTLESARPSHTSQYLCASSEFFGGAQDTQYFGPGTRLTVL.

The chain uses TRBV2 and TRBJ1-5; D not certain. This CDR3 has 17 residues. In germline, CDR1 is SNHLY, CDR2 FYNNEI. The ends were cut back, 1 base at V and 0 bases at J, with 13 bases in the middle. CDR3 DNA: TGTGCCAGCAGTGAAGAGGTCAGGACCTATAGCAATCAGCCCCAGCATTTT. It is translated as CASSEEVRTYSNQPQHF.

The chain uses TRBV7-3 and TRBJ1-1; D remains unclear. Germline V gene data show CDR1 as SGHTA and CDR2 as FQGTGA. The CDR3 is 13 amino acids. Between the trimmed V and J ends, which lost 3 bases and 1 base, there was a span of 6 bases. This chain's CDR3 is CASSFNENTEAFF. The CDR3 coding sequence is TGTGCCAGCAGCTTTAACGAGAACACTGAAGCTTTCTTT. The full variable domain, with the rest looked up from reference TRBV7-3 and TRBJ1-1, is GAGVSQTPSNKVTEKGKYVELRCDPISGHTALYWYRQSLGQGPEFLIYFQGTGAADDSGLPNDRFFAVRPEGSVSTLKIQRTERGDSAVYLCASSFNENTEAFFGQGTRLTVV.

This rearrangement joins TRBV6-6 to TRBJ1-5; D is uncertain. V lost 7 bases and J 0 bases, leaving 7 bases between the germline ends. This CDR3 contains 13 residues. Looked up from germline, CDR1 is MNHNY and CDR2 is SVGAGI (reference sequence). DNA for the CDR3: TGTGCCAGCATCAGGTATAGCAATCAGCCCCAGCATTTT. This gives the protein CASIRYSNQPQHF.

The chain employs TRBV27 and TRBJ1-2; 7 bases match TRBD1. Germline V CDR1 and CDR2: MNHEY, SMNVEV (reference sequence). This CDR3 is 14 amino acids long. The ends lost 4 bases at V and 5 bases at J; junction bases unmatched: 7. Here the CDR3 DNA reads TGTGCCAGCAGTTCACGGGACAGATGGTATGGCTACACCTTC. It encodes CASSSRDRWYGYTF.

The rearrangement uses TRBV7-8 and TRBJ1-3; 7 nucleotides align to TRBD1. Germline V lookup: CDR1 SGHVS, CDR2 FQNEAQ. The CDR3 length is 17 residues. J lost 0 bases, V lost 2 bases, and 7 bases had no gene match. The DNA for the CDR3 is TGTGCCAGCAGCTTAAGAGGGGGCATCGGCTCTGGAAACACCATATATTTT. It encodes CASSLRGGIGSGNTIYF.

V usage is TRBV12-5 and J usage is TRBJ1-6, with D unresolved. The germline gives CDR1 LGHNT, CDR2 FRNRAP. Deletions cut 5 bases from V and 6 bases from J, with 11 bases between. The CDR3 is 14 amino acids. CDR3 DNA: TGTGCTAGTGGTCCCCGTAGGTCTAATTCACCCCTCCACTTT. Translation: CASGPRRSNSPLHF.

Here the CDR3 DNA reads TGTGCCAGCCCCCCCAGGCCTCACTCTGGAAACACCATATATTTT. Protein: CASPPRPHSGNTIYF. This chain joins TRBV7-4 and TRBJ1-3; D remains unclear. Germline V gene lookup returns CDR1 SGHVT and CDR2 SQSDAQ. The CDR3 extends over 15 amino acids. V lost 8 bases and J 0 bases, leaving 14 bases between the germline ends.

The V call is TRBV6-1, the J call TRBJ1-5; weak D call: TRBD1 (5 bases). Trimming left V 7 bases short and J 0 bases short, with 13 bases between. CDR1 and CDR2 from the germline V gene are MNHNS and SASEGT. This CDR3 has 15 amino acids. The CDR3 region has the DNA TGTGCCAGCAATGTGGTGGGGGGTAGCAATCAGCCCCAGCATTTT. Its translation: CASNVVGGSNQPQHF.

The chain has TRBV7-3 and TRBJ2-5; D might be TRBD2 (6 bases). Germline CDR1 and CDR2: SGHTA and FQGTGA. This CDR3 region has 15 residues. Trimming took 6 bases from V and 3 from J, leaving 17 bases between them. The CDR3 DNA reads TGTGCCAGCAGTCTCCTGGAGGGCACAAAAGAGACCCAGTACTTC. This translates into CASSLLEGTKETQYF.

The CDR3 loop is CSVVTGSAGELFF. Written as DNA, the CDR3 is TGCAGCGTTGTTACAGGTTCGGCCGGGGAGCTGTTTTTT. The V and J genes are TRBV29-1 and TRBJ2-2; D may be TRBD1 (5 bases). CDR1 and CDR2 from the germline V gene are SQVTM and ANQGSEA. The CDR3 spans 13 residues. V was trimmed by 4 bases and J by 6 bases, leaving 12 bases between them.

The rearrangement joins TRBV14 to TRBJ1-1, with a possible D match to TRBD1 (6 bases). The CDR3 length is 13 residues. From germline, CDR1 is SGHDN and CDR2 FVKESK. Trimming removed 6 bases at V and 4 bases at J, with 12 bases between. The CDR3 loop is CASRVQGRTEAFF. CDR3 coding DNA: TGTGCCAGCAGGGTACAGGGCCGCACTGAAGCTTTCTTT.

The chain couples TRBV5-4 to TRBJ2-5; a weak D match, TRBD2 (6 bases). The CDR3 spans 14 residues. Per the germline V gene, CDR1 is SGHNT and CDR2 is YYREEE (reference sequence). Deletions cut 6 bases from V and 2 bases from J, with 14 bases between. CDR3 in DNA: TGTGCCAGCACCTCACCTAGCGCGCAAGAGACCCAGTACTTC. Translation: CASTSPSAQETQYF.

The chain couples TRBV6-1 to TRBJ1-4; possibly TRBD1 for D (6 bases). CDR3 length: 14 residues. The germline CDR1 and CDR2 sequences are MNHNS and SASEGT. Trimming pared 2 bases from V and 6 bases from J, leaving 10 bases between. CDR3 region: CASSEQGRDEKLFF. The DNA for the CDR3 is TGTGCCAGCAGTGAACAGGGGAGAGATGAAAAACTGTTTTTT.

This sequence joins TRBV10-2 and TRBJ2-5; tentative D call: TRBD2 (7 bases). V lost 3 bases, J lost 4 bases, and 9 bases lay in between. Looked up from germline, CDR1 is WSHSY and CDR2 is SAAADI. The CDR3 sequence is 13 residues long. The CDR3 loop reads CASSDRGGETQYF. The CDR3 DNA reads TGCGCCAGCAGTGATAGGGGGGGAGAGACCCAGTACTTC.

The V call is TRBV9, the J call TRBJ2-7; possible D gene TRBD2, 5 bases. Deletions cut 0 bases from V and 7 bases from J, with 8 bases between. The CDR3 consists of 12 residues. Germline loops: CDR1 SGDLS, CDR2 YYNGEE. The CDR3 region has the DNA TGTGCCAGCAGCGTAGCGGGAAGTGAGCAGTACTTC. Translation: CASSVAGSEQYF.